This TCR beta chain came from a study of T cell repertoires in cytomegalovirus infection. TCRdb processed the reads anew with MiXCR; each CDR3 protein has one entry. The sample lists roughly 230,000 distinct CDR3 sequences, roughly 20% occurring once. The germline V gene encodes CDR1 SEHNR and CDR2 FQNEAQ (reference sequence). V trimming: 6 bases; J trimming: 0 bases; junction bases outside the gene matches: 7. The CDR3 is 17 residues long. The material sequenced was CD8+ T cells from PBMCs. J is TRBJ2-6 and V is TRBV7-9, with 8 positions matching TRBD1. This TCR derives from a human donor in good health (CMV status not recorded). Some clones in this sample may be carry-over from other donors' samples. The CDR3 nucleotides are TGTGCCAGCAGAGGACAGGGAGAAGGCTCTGGGGCCAACGTCCTGACTTTC. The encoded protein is CASRGQGEGSGANVLTF.